This passage covers 25 T cell receptor beta chains from one sample sequenced in a study of Ad26.COV2.S vaccination and SARS-CoV-2 variants. TCRdb's copy holds only in-frame clones and misses some; the assay was immunoSEQ multiplex PCR. This sample has about 680,000 clones, with roughly 90% found just once. Treatment: roughly 20 received Ad26.COV2.S at low or high dose, single or two shots; a few received placebo; per-sample allocation not given. Specimen acquisition occurred on day 63 following the initial vaccine or placebo injection. The sample consisted of peripheral blood, taken in a trial of Ad26.COV2.S vaccine versus placebo. Source of these receptors: a person aged 18-60 years who received the Ad26.COV2.S COVID-19 vaccine or a placebo.

The chain links TRBV2 to TRBJ2-7; D not resolved. The CDR3 is 12 amino acids. Germline CDR1 is SNHLY and CDR2 is FYNNEI. The germline V and J ends were trimmed by 6 bases and 4 bases, with 10 bases remaining between them. The CDR3 DNA is TGTGCCAGCAGCTCTGACCTATACGAGCAGTACTTC. Protein sequence: CASSSDLYEQYF.

V is TRBV7-9 and J is TRBJ1-2; possible D gene TRBD1, 6 bases. Deletions cut 4 bases from V and 6 bases from J, with 15 bases between. The CDR3 totals 14 residues. Germline lookup yields CDR1 SEHNR and CDR2 FQNEAQ (reference sequence). CDR3 nucleotide sequence: TGTGCCAGCAGCTCACCTCCAACAGGGCATGGCTACACCTTC. Translated, it gives CASSSPPTGHGYTF.

The chain employs TRBV30 and TRBJ1-6, with 7 bases that match TRBD1. The germline CDR1 and CDR2 sequences are GTSNPN and SVGIG (reference sequence). The CDR3 has 15 amino acids. Trimming removed 4 bases from V and 3 bases from J; junction bases left unmatched: 6. CDR3 sequence reads: CAWKRGQNYNSPLHF. The DNA of the CDR3 is TGTGCCTGGAAACGGGGACAGAACTATAATTCACCCCTCCACTTT.

Details on this clone: This could be a read error, since a much larger clone is one nucleotide away. Other DNA sequences in this sample translate to the same CDR3. The V and J genes are TRBV7-9 and TRBJ2-1; D is ambiguous. Germline CDR1 reads SEHNR; CDR2 reads FQNEAQ (reference sequence). V lost 1 base and J 0 bases, leaving 7 bases between the germline ends. CDR3 length equals 15 residues. The CDR3 nucleotides are TGTGCCAGCAGCTTAGACTCAAGCTCCTACAATGAGCAGTTCTTC. Translation: CASSLDSSSYNEQFF.

This clone was counted between two and nine times. The chain employs TRBV10-3 and TRBJ2-7; TRBD1 matches at 10 bases. The CDR3 runs 15 residues. The germline gives CDR1 ENHRY, CDR2 SYGVKD. V lost 2 bases to trimming and J lost 5 bases; unmatched junction nucleotides: 6. The CDR3 protein is CAISERGQGPNEQYF. Here the CDR3 DNA reads TGTGCCATCAGTGAGAGGGGACAGGGGCCCAACGAGCAGTACTTC.

The chain recombines TRBV2 with TRBJ1-4, with D perhaps TRBD1 (6 bases). Germline-derived CDR1 and CDR2 are SNHLY and FYNNEI. The CDR3 covers 15 residues. V gave up 4 bases and J gave up 3 bases, with 12 bases separating them. CDR3 sequence (DNA): TGTGCCAGCAGTGCGAGGGGGGAAGCTAATGAAAAACTGTTTTTT. It translates to CASSARGEANEKLFF.

J is TRBJ2-3 and V is TRBV5-5, with D possibly matching TRBD1 (6 bases). Trimming stripped 7 bases from V and 0 bases from J, with 15 bases between. Germline-derived CDR1 and CDR2 are SGHKS and YYEKEE (reference sequence). CDR3 length equals 15 residues. CDR3 loop: CASFSGTLSTDTQYF. DNA for the CDR3: TGTGCCAGCTTTTCCGGGACACTTAGCACAGATACGCAGTATTTT.

The chain links TRBV30 to TRBJ1-2, with a possible D match to TRBD1 (5 bases). V shed 3 bases and J shed 7 bases, with 9 bases lying between them. Per the germline V gene, CDR1 is GTSNPN and CDR2 is SVGIG (reference sequence). The CDR3 has 11 residues. The CDR3 region is CAWSGGSGYTF. The DNA of the CDR3 is TGTGCCTGGAGCGGGGGTAGTGGCTACACCTTC.

This clone was recorded only once. The chain links TRBV18 to TRBJ2-1, with 9 bases aligning to TRBD1. The CDR3 spans 13 residues. Germline V lookup: CDR1 KGHSH, CDR2 LQKENI. J lost 7 bases, V lost 5 bases, and 3 bases had no gene match. The CDR3 DNA sequence: TGTGCCAGCTCAAAGGACAGGGGTAATGAGCAGTTCTTC. Translating gives CASSKDRGNEQFF. Full variable domain (missing parts from reference TRBV18 and TRBJ2-1): NAGVMQNPRHLVRRRGQEARLRCSPMKGHSHVYWYRQLPEEGLKFMVYLQKENIIDESGMPKERFSAEFPKEGPSILRIQQVVRGDSAAYFCASSKDRGNEQFFGPGTRLTVL.

The J gene is TRBJ2-2, the V gene TRBV2; 10 bases align to TRBD2. Unmatched junction bases numbered 6, after V lost 4 bases and J lost 7 bases. Germline CDR1 and CDR2: SNHLY and FYNNEI. CDR3 length equals 15 residues. The CDR3 loop reads CASSGEAGGIGELFF. The CDR3 DNA is TGTGCCAGCAGTGGCGAAGCGGGGGGGATCGGGGAGCTGTTTTTT.

In regard to this clone: Other DNA variants within this sample encode the same CDR3. The chain uses TRBV18 and TRBJ1-5, with unresolved D. Between the trimmed V and J ends, which lost 3 bases and 4 bases, there was a span of 7 bases. The CDR3 is made up of 13 amino acids. The germline CDR1 and CDR2 sequences are KGHSH and LQKENI. CDR3 sequence (DNA): TGTGCCAGCTCACCTCAACCTAATCAGCCCCAGCATTTT. Protein product: CASSPQPNQPQHF.

V gene TRBV5-1 combines with J gene TRBJ1-4, with TRBD1 as a possible D gene (6 bases). CDR1 and CDR2 (germline): SGHRS, YFSETQ. Trimming left V 7 bases short and J 3 bases short, with 13 bases between. CDR3 length: 14 residues. The CDR3 DNA reads as TGCGCCAGCCACTCAGGGGACCCTAATGAAAAACTGTTTTTT. Amino acid sequence: CASHSGDPNEKLFF.

The gene calls are TRBV29-1 and TRBJ2-5; D is possibly TRBD1 or TRBD2 (5 bases each). There are 13 residues in the CDR3. V shed 3 bases and J shed 9 bases, with 17 bases lying between them. Germline values: CDR1 SQVTM, CDR2 ANQGSEA. The CDR3 protein is CSVEGRAGRAQYF. The CDR3 DNA reads as TGCAGCGTTGAGGGTAGGGCAGGGCGGGCCCAGTACTTC.

The chain uses TRBV12-3 or TRBV12-4 and TRBJ2-1; D may be TRBD1 (5 bases). Trimming cost V 7 bases and J 3 bases, with 10 bases left between them. CDR3 length: 13 amino acids. CDR3 bases: TGTGCCAGCAAACAGGAAAACTACAATGAGCAGTTCTTC. It is translated as CASKQENYNEQFF.

This clone came up a few times. The chain couples TRBV11-1 to TRBJ2-3, with D possibly being TRBD1 (5 bases). Germline V CDR1 and CDR2: SGHAT, FQDESV (reference sequence). CDR3 length equals 14 residues. V was shortened by 7 bases and J by 2 bases, with 13 bases between the two germline ends. CDR3 residues: CASTWGHNTDTQYF. The CDR3 DNA follows: TGTGCCAGCACTTGGGGCCATAACACAGATACGCAGTATTTT. The full variable domain, completed using reference TRBV11-1 and TRBJ2-3, is EAEVAQSPRYKITEKSQAVAFWCDPISGHATLYWYRQILGQGPELLVQFQDESVVDDSQLPKDRFSAERLKGVDSTLKIQPAELGDSAMYLCASTWGHNTDTQYFGPGTRLTVL.

As regards this clone: One junction end disagrees with the germline gene, perhaps due to a read error. The chain combines TRBV13 with TRBJ1-2; D possibly corresponds to TRBD1 (6 bases). CDR1 is PRHDT and CDR2 is FYEKMQ in the germline V gene (reference sequence). The CDR3 extends over 15 amino acids. The DNA for the CDR3 is TGTGCCCGCAGCTTAGGGGGGGCGGGGCTCCGGGGCTACACCTTC. Translation: CARSLGGAGLRGYTF.

The chain carries TRBV6-1 and TRBJ1-2; 7 nucleotides match TRBD1. Germline values: CDR1 MNHNS, CDR2 SASEGT. J was trimmed by 5 bases and V by 1 base; bases with no gene match: 7. CDR3 size: 15 residues. This chain's CDR3 is CASSEVQGGRYGYTF. CDR3 in DNA: TGTGCCAGCAGTGAAGTCCAGGGGGGTCGGTATGGCTACACCTTC.

The genes are TRBV5-1 and TRBJ2-7, with TRBD2 matching over 7 bases. CDR1 SGHRS and CDR2 YFSETQ come from the germline V gene. Trimming at V came to 0 bases and at J to 3 bases, leaving 3 bases not matched to a gene. The CDR3 contains 14 residues. CDR3 coding DNA: TGCGCCAGCAGCTTGGAAGGGAGGGTCTACGAGCAGTACTTC. Protein: CASSLEGRVYEQYF.

The genes are TRBV6-5 and TRBJ2-2, with 7 positions matching TRBD1. The CDR3 consists of 16 residues. V trimming: 4 bases; J trimming: 1 base; junction bases outside the gene matches: 6. CDR1 and CDR2 from the germline V gene are MNHEY and SVGAGI. The CDR3 coding sequence is TGTGCCAGCAGTTCCGGGAACAGGGGGAACACCGGGGAGCTGTTTTTT. It encodes CASSSGNRGNTGELFF.

This clone appeared a single time. The J gene is TRBJ1-1, the V gene TRBV6-5; unclear D gene. The CDR3 length is 14 residues. Germline lookup yields CDR1 MNHEY and CDR2 SVGAGI. The V gene lost 2 bases and the J gene lost 4 bases, with 11 bases spanning the gap. The CDR3 coding sequence is TGTGCCAGCAGTTACGGGTCGGTAGGCACTGAAGCTTTCTTT. It translates to CASSYGSVGTEAFF.

This clone is a singleton in its sample. This rearrangement joins TRBV7-9 to TRBJ1-5; D remains unclear. V was clipped by 6 bases and J by 2 bases, with 5 bases between them. The CDR3 totals 12 residues. Per germline, CDR1 SEHNR and CDR2 FQNEAQ (reference sequence). CDR3 DNA sequence: TGTGCCAGCAGGGACGGCAATCAGCCCCAGCATTTT. Translation gives CASRDGNQPQHF.

The genes are TRBV19 and TRBJ1-2; 7 bases align to TRBD1. Germline V lookup: CDR1 LNHDA, CDR2 SQIVND (reference sequence). The J segment lost 0 bases and the V segment lost 10 bases, leaving 5 bases of the junction unmatched. The CDR3 sequence is 13 residues long. The DNA of the CDR3 is TGTGCCACGAGGGACAGTTCTAACTATGGCTACACCTTC. Amino acid sequence: CATRDSSNYGYTF.

The V call is TRBV10-3, the J call TRBJ2-1; D is uncertain. The CDR3 consists of 13 residues. Trimming cost V 6 bases and J 0 bases, with 6 bases left between them. The germline gives CDR1 ENHRY, CDR2 SYGVKD. The CDR3 here is CAIRESSYNEQFF. CDR3 nucleotides: TGTGCCATCAGGGAGAGCTCCTACAATGAGCAGTTCTTC.

V is TRBV9 and J is TRBJ1-2; D gene ambiguous. Germline CDR1 SGDLS, CDR2 YYNGEE. With 4 bases removed from V and 4 bases from J, the gap between germline ends came to 17 bases. The CDR3 contains 15 residues. CDR3 residues: CASSSRTAPVYGYTF. The CDR3, as DNA: TGTGCCAGCAGCTCTCGGACGGCACCCGTCTATGGCTACACCTTC.

The chain recombines TRBV24-1 with TRBJ2-1; a possible D gene is TRBD2 (5 bases). The germline gives CDR1 KGHDR, CDR2 SFDVKD. Between the trimmed V and J ends, which lost 1 base and 4 bases, there was a span of 13 bases. This CDR3 has 16 amino acids. In DNA, the CDR3 is TGTGCCACCAGTGATTTTGGTGGGAGCCAGTACAATGAGCAGTTCTTC. Its protein is CATSDFGGSQYNEQFF.